This TCR beta chain was documented in a study of Ad26.COV2.S vaccination and SARS-CoV-2 variants. In the study overall: Donor had been placed in the Ad26.COV2.S arm of the COV1001 trial. Recipients of Ad26.COV2.S got it intramuscularly, once or twice 56 days apart.

Stated treatment: around 19 received Ad26.COV2.S at low or high dose, single or two shots; about 5 received placebo; per-sample allocation not given. Collection of the samples took place on day 63 after the first injection of vaccine or placebo. Donation came from an adult in Boston who was aged 18-55 years. This table comes from immunoSEQ multiplex PCR, and its TCRdb copy is limited to in-frame clones, with some not included. The data contain around 370,000 clones, roughly 84% of them singletons. A word on this clone: Its target is not known.

Whole-study findings and limits: Reportedly, spike-specific CD8+ and CD4+ T cell responses achieved substantial breadth once vaccination had taken place.

The origin of this receptor is a person aged 18-65 years who received the Ad26.COV2.S COVID-19 vaccine or a placebo. Here the sequenced sample was peripheral blood, taken in a trial of Ad26.COV2.S vaccine versus placebo.

DNA of the CDR3: TGCGCCAGCAGCTTGAGGGCAGGAGGTACGGATGAAGCTTTCTTT. As protein: CASSLRAGGTDEAFF. The genes are TRBV5-1 and TRBJ1-1; D is uncertain. Trimming shortened V by 1 base and J by 7 bases, and 17 bases separated the two germline ends. This CDR3 comprises 15 residues. From germline, CDR1 is SGHRS and CDR2 YFSETQ.